This T cell receptor (beta chain) is from a study of identical twins (dated by TCRdb to 2016 to 2017). As for the study more broadly: The study deep-sequenced TCR alpha and beta repertoires from monozygotic twins, unrelated adults of various ages and cord blood to test whether fetal clonotypes persist. To rule out contamination, replicate twin experiments were performed at different times with different library preparation protocols.

As to this clonotype: The specificity of this receptor is unknown. Base qualities are not provided; no much larger clone lies one nucleotide away.

The method was 5' RACE. The instrument was an Illumina HiSeq 2000. A universal primer binding site was added through template switching, and the final cDNA carried a unique molecular identifier so that TCR cDNA molecules could be counted accurately. Specific primers in the conserved constant-segment region were used to synthesize first-strand cDNA for the TCR alpha and beta chains. To control for contamination, every cDNA library carried two barcodes: a SMART-Mk sample barcode plus Illumina barcodes. TruSeq adapter sequences and Illumina sample barcodes were added in two successive PCR steps. The TCR alpha and beta cDNA libraries were sequenced on the Illumina HiSeq platform using custom primers. Regarding the original processing steps: MiGEC was used to process raw reads and extract unique molecular identifiers, and MiXCR was used to find CDR3 positions. Recombination models were inferred per individual with the repgenHMM and IGoR tools using an EM algorithm. The tcR package in R was used for shared clonotype analysis, with sharing normalized by the product of cloneset sizes. Out-of-frame nonproductive sequences were analyzed to study raw recombination free of thymic and clonal selection effects. TCRdb took the public reads, trimmed them with fastp at Q25, ran MiXCR for clone calling and kept in-frame beta chains. Rows are combined by CDR3 protein, so each entry shows the most common genes and DNA. The authors' filters were not applied to this entry. For this sample there are 600,000 to 700,000 distinct CDR3 sequences; about 20% appear just once. The ten largest clones add up to approximately 4.3% of the sample.

Every donor was a healthy Caucasian. The twin cohort consisted of three pairs of female monozygotic twins, all aged roughly 18 to 29 years. The RNA used for TCR libraries was isolated from peripheral blood mononuclear cells. Overall study results and their limits: Invariant T cells such as MAIT and iNKT could partly confound zero-insertion analyses, although diverse VJ usage argued against such confounding for most clonotypes. Conclusions relied on cross-sectional statistical analysis, since the same donors could not be followed over many years. In beta out-of-frame sequences, excess twin sharing was weaker, because having fewer shared sequences lowered the signal-to-noise ratio. In monozygotic twins, out-of-frame TCR alpha sharing was systematically underestimated by recombination models, although the models agreed with sharing between unrelated individuals. Abundant cord blood beta clonotypes carried fewer insertions; young adult naive repertoires showed a weaker similar trend, while memory repertoires showed none. Compared with coincidental sharing between unrelated individuals, out-of-frame TCR alpha sequences shared between twins had an excess of sequences with low generation probability.

CDR3 length: 16 amino acids, cysteine to phenylalanine. Only the CDR3 region is kept as DNA, spanning 48 bases read in frame from base 1. Reading the germline V gene gives CDR1 SGHVS and CDR2 FNYEAQ. Trimming takes 0 bases from V and 4 bases from J, and the germline ends sit 15 bases apart. The same sample was also studied in work on T cells expressing NK-cell markers. As described in the second report: About 8 donors provided sorted CD3+CD56+NKG2C+, CD3+CD56+NKG2C- and CD3+CD56-NKG2C+ T-cell subsets, whose TCR beta-chain repertoires were profiled. Most of the eight sequenced donors were HCMV-seropositive and one was HCMV-seronegative. In several experiments an anti-gammadeltaTCR antibody was added to restrict sorting to alphabetaTCR-expressing T cells. For 5 or 6 donors, the dominant CD3+CD56+NKG2C+ clonotypes were among the top 10 CD8+ clonotypes and accounted for roughly 1.0-8% of CD8+ T cells. Those dominant clonotypes were again the most abundant among CD3+CD56-NKG2C+ cells in a handful of donors, at about 28.3-65%. Whether the expanded NKG2C-expressing T cell clones were specific for HCMV antigens remained unclear. The study sequenced eight donors, all healthy volunteers chosen at random: three men and five women. HCMV-specific IgG was detected in serum with a commercial ELISA kit to determine HCMV serostatus. For a handful of donors, bulk peripheral blood T-cell repertoires were also sequenced from unsorted PBMC. MIGEC handled demultiplexing of the reads and grouping by UMI, while MiTCR was used to assemble and quantify clonotypes. Only TCR cDNA sequences supported by at least two reads were kept to exclude erroneous sequences. Downstream repertoire analysis used the tcR package, and clonotypes were matched across fractions by CDR3 nucleotide sequence plus V segment. VDJmatch was used to annotate antigen specificity against VDJdb, with one amino acid substitution in CDR3 allowed.

The V gene is TRBV7-6 and the J gene is TRBJ1-2; the D gene assignment is ambiguous. The material sequenced was PBMCs. The TCR sequence derives from a woman aged 18-29 years in good health. The DNA is TGTGCCAGCAGCTTAGCGGAGACTGCTGCGAGCTATGGCTACACCTTC. Its product reads: CASSLAETAASYGYTF. When the CDR3 is completed using the reference TRBV7-6 and TRBJ1-2 genes on either side, the full variable domain is GAGVSQSPRYKVTKRGQDVALRCDPISGHVSLYWYRQALGQGPEFLTYFNYEAQQDKSGLPNDRFSAERPEGSISTLTIQRTEQRDSAMYRCASSLAETAASYGYTFGSGTRLTVV.